Included here is one T cell receptor (beta chain) sequence, with context. As yet, its antigen is unknown. The junction had 12 bases not matched to a gene; V was cut back by 7 bases and J by 5 bases. Germline CDR1 and CDR2: SGHVS and FQNEAQ. The CDR3 runs to 15 residues. This record belongs to a study of naive and memory T cell subsets. Study conclusions and caveats: In CD4 and CD8 cells, diversity dropped from naive through EMRA. Especially in CD8 cells, naive repertoires contained a few larger clonotypes, possibly CD45RA-re-expressing memory cells. Each distinct alpha or beta sequence counts as one clonotype.

Two oligonucleotides, mixed equimolar, formed the beta constant-region primer covering TRBC1 and TRBC2. Four rounds of PCR amplified the ligated cDNA using nested alpha and beta constant-region primers plus SP2. The cDNA 3' end received a ligated single-stranded oligonucleotide carrying the SP2 primer and a 12-nucleotide UMI. TCRdb used MiXCR to reprocess the UMI-ligation and nested PCR reads, holding one entry per CDR3 protein. The data show 99,000 or so distinct CDR3 sequences, with 14% seen just once and around 2.8% held by the top ten. This sequence originates from a human donor in good health. V gene TRBV7-8 combines with J gene TRBJ2-5, with TRBD2 matching 8 bases. Specimen: naive CD8+ T cells from blood. As DNA, the CDR3 is TGTGCCAGCAACCGAGAGCGGGAGAGGGTGGAGACCCAGTACTTC. Protein product: CASNRERERVETQYF. Full variable domain (rest looked up from reference TRBV7-8 and TRBJ2-5): GAGVSQSPRYKVAKRGQDVALRCDPISGHVSLFWYQQALGQGPEFLTYFQNEAQLDKSGLPSDRFFAERPEGSVSTLKIQRTQQEDSAVYLCASNRERERVETQYFGPGTRLLVL.